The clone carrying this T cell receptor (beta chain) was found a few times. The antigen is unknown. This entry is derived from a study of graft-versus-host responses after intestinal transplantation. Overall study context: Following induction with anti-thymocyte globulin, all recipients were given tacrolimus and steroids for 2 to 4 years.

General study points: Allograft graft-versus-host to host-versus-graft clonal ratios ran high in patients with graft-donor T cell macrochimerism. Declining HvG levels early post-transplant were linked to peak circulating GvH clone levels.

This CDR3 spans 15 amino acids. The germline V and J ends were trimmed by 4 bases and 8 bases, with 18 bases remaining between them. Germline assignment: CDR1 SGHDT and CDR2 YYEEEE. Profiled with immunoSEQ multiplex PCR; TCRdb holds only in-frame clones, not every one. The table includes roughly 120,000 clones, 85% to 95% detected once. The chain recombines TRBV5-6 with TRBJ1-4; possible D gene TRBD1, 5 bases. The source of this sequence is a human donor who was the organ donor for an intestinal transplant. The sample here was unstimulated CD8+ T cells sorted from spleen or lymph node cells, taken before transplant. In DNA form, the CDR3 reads TGTGCCAGCAGCCCCCGTGGGGCAAGGTACGAAAAACTGTTTTTT. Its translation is CASSPRGARYEKLFF.